Following are 24 T cell receptor beta chains from one sample sequenced in a study of T cells in Graves' hyperthyroidism and ophthalmopathy. Amplification of TCR beta CDR3 regions was performed using RNA transcripts as template. The primer set for the first-round RT-PCR of the TCR CDR3 was HTBI. TCRdb passed the multiplex PCR reads through MiXCR, listing each CDR3 protein once. The sample has fewer than 650,000 distinct CDR3 sequences, more than 13% seen once. The sample was blood. Receptors were obtained from a woman aged 18-29 years with Graves' ophthalmopathy.

There are many counts of this clonotype. The chain joins TRBV6-6 to TRBJ2-7; D unresolved. The CDR3 runs 14 residues. From germline, CDR1 is MNHNY and CDR2 SVGAGI (reference sequence). With 2 bases removed from V and 2 bases from J, the gap between germline ends came to 10 bases. The CDR3 spells CASSYVGSTYEQYF. CDR3 DNA sequence: TGTGCCAGCAGTTACGTCGGCAGCACCTACGAGCAGTACTTC.

This clonotype was found many times. The V call is TRBV9, the J call TRBJ1-1; weak D call: TRBD1 (6 bases). Germline V lookup: CDR1 SGDLS, CDR2 YYNGEE. The ends were cut back, 4 bases at V and 0 bases at J, with 22 bases in the middle. This CDR3 is built from 18 residues. The CDR3 reads CASSLSLPQGNMNTEAFF. The CDR3 nucleotides read TGTGCCAGCAGCCTCTCTCTTCCACAGGGAAACATGAACACTGAAGCTTTCTTT.

The V and J genes are TRBV6-2 or TRBV6-3 and TRBJ1-4; D gene ambiguous. Trimming pared 6 bases from V and 0 bases from J, leaving 11 bases between. The CDR3 has 15 amino acids. Per the germline V gene, CDR1 is MNHEY and CDR2 is SVGEGT. CDR3 nucleotides: TGTGCCAGCAGGTCTTCCGGTACAACTAATGAAAAACTGTTTTTT. Translation: CASRSSGTTNEKLFF.

Regarding this clonotype: Mismatch with germline at one junction end may stem from a read error. CDR3 loop: CASSPRTRGSPLRF. In DNA, the CDR3 is TGTGCCAGTAGTCCCCGGACCAGAGGTTCACCCCTCCGCTTT. The chain is built from TRBV19 and TRBJ1-6; D is unclear. The V gene's germline CDR1 is LNHDA and CDR2 SQIVND (reference sequence). This CDR3 contains 14 residues. The complete variable domain, with remaining parts taken from reference TRBV19 and TRBJ1-6, reads DGGITQSPKYLFRKEGQNVTLSCEQNLNHDAMYWYRQDPGQGLRLIYYSQIVNDFQKGDIAEGYSVSREKKESFPLTVTSAQKNPTAFYLCASSPRTRGSPLRFGNGTRLTVT.

This clonotype appeared a few times. The chain employs TRBV25-1 and TRBJ1-3; D is unresolved. V was trimmed by 3 bases and J by 0 bases, leaving 9 bases between them. The CDR3 sequence is 15 residues long. Germline V gene sequence: CDR1 MGHDK, CDR2 SYGVNS. CDR3 DNA sequence: TGTGCCAGCAGTGATCTCACGAGCTCTGGAAACACCATATATTTT. Amino acid sequence: CASSDLTSSGNTIYF.

The rearrangement links TRBV19 to TRBJ1-1; D is ambiguous. The CDR3 loop spans 15 amino acids. V was cut by 0 bases and J by 0 bases, with 8 bases left in between. The germline V gene has CDR1 LNHDA and CDR2 SQIVND (reference sequence). DNA of the CDR3: TGTGCCAGTAGTATAGATCGTCCCCTGAACACTGAAGCTTTCTTT. This encodes CASSIDRPLNTEAFF. The whole variable domain, remainder taken from reference TRBV19 and TRBJ1-1, is DGGITQSPKYLFRKEGQNVTLSCEQNLNHDAMYWYRQDPGQGLRLIYYSQIVNDFQKGDIAEGYSVSREKKESFPLTVTSAQKNPTAFYLCASSIDRPLNTEAFFGQGTRLTVV.

This clonotype was picked up many times. The chain employs TRBV7-2 and TRBJ2-3; TRBD2 might be the D (6 bases). Germline V gives CDR1 SGHTA, CDR2 FQGNSA. The CDR3 spans 13 residues. V was pared by 5 bases and J by 3 bases, with 9 bases between. CDR3 sequence: CASSGRKTDTQYF. CDR3 sequence (DNA): TGTGCCAGCAGCGGGAGGAAGACAGATACGCAGTATTTT.

Only a few counts were recorded for this clonotype. The V and J genes are TRBV12-3 or TRBV12-4 and TRBJ1-1, with 8 nucleotides matching TRBD1. Trimming removed 6 bases from V and 1 base from J; junction bases left unmatched: 4. CDR3 size: 14 residues. The CDR3 DNA follows: TGTGCCAGCAGAAGGGACAGGAGGAACACTGAAGCTTTCTTT. Protein product: CASRRDRRNTEAFF.

This clonotype has a count of ten or more. This chain uses TRBV27 with TRBJ2-3, with 14 bases lining up with TRBD2. Trimming at V came to 3 bases and at J to 5 bases, leaving 13 bases not matched to a gene. Germline-derived CDR1 and CDR2 are MNHEY and SMNVEV (reference sequence). This CDR3 contains 19 residues. CDR3 nucleotide sequence: TGTGCCAGCAGTTTCCCGACAGCCGGAGGACTAGCGGGAGGAGATACGCAGTATTTT. Its translation: CASSFPTAGGLAGGDTQYF.

This clonotype was counted many times. This rearrangement joins TRBV9 to TRBJ2-3; D not certain. V was trimmed by 2 bases and J by 6 bases, leaving 13 bases between them. CDR3 length: 14 amino acids. From germline, CDR1 is SGDLS and CDR2 YYNGEE. CDR3 in DNA: TGTGCCAGCAGCGTCACCACTACCGGGGATACGCAGTATTTT. Its translation: CASSVTTTGDTQYF.

In its sample, this clonotype was seen many times. V gene TRBV28 combines with J gene TRBJ2-7, with D possibly TRBD2 on 6 matching bases. Deletions cut 5 bases from V and 3 bases from J, with 14 bases between. The germline V gene has CDR1 MDHEN and CDR2 SYDVKM. The CDR3 runs to 14 residues. The CDR3: CASSPPWGGYEQYF. The DNA of the CDR3 is TGTGCCAGCAGTCCCCCGTGGGGAGGCTACGAGCAGTACTTC.

This clonotype came up a few times. The V gene is TRBV6-2 or TRBV6-3, the J gene TRBJ1-3, with no clear D. The CDR3 is made up of 16 amino acids. The V end was cut by 4 bases, the J end by 3 bases, with 16 bases between. CDR1 and CDR2 (germline): MNHEY, SVGEGT. CDR3 DNA: TGTGCCAGCAGTTTTTTCTCGCCCCGACGTGGAAACACCATATATTTT. This translates into CASSFFSPRRGNTIYF.

The chain joins TRBV12-5 to TRBJ2-2, with no clear D. The V gene lost 0 bases and the J gene lost 0 bases, with 23 bases spanning the gap. The germline V gene has CDR1 LGHNT and CDR2 FRNRAP. The CDR3 is 21 residues long. CDR3 nucleotides: TGTGCTAGTGGTTTGGTCTTGGGCAGAACGACTGAATTCGCGAACACCGGGGAGCTGTTTTTT. Translation gives CASGLVLGRTTEFANTGELFF. The whole variable domain, filled in from reference TRBV12-5 and TRBJ2-2, reads DARVTQTPRHKVTEMGQEVTMRCQPILGHNTVFWYRQTMMQGLELLAYFRNRAPLDDSGMPKDRFSAEMPDATLATLKIQPSEPRDSAVYFCASGLVLGRTTEFANTGELFFGEGSRLTVL.

Turning to this clonotype: One end of the junction is discordant with germline, which a read error may explain. The V gene is TRBV7-3, the J gene TRBJ1-1, with 7 positions matching TRBD1. Germline values: CDR1 SGHTA, CDR2 FQGTGA. The CDR3 totals 13 residues. The DNA of the CDR3 is TGTGCCAACAGCCCCAACAGGGGAACTGAAGCTTTCTTT. Its translation is CANSPNRGTEAFF.

This clonotype has only a few counts. The genes are TRBV6-1 and TRBJ2-2; TRBD2 aligns across 16 bases. This CDR3 spans 20 amino acids. CDR1 is MNHNS, CDR2 SASEGT, per germline. V dropped 3 bases and J dropped 3; count of bases not matched to a gene: 10. This CDR3 is CASSDAAPGLAGGHTGELFF. The CDR3 DNA sequence: TGTGCCAGCAGTGATGCCGCTCCGGGACTAGCGGGAGGGCACACCGGGGAGCTGTTTTTT.

This clonotype turned up a few times. The chain carries TRBV7-2 and TRBJ2-1; D remains unclear. Trimming cost V 5 bases and J 15 bases, with 5 bases left between them. CDR1 and CDR2 (germline): SGHTA, FQGNSA. The CDR3 runs 8 residues. The CDR3 sequence: CASSPRFF. For the CDR3, the DNA is TGTGCCAGCAGCCCCCGGTTCTTC.

Ten or more counts support this clonotype. V gene TRBV28 combines with J gene TRBJ1-2, with 7 positions matching TRBD1. J was trimmed by 6 bases and V by 6 bases; bases with no gene match: 13. Germline V gene lookup returns CDR1 MDHEN and CDR2 SYDVKM. CDR3 size: 15 residues. As DNA, the CDR3 is TGTGCCAGCAGCGACCAGGGGGGGCCAATAGATGGCTACACCTTC. It encodes CASSDQGGPIDGYTF.

This clonotype has at least ten counts. The chain combines TRBV4-3 with TRBJ1-4, with unresolved D. Trimming pared 4 bases from V and 4 bases from J, leaving 13 bases between. This CDR3 is built from 15 residues. CDR1 is LGHNA and CDR2 is YSLEER in the germline V gene. The CDR3 DNA follows: TGCGCCAGCAGCCCTCGGACCCCGTTTAATGAAAAACTGTTTTTT. Protein sequence: CASSPRTPFNEKLFF.

This clonotype was seen many times. This chain joins TRBV24-1 and TRBJ2-7; 10 bases map to TRBD2. The junction had 13 bases not matched to a gene; V was cut back by 8 bases and J by 7 bases. The CDR3 sequence is 15 residues long. Germline V gives CDR1 KGHDR, CDR2 SFDVKD. The CDR3 loop reads CATKNRAGGPWEQYF. CDR3 bases: TGTGCCACCAAGAATCGAGCGGGAGGGCCGTGGGAGCAGTACTTC.

V gene TRBV4-1 combines with J gene TRBJ1-5, with 8 bases aligning to TRBD1. The CDR3 runs 16 residues. The J segment lost 1 base and the V segment lost 2 bases, leaving 4 bases of the junction unmatched. From germline, CDR1 is MGHRA and CDR2 YSYEKL. As DNA, the CDR3 is TGCGCCAGCAGCCAACCCACAGGGGGAAGCAATCAGCCCCAGCATTTT. As protein: CASSQPTGGSNQPQHF.

This clonotype was found a few times. The CDR3, as DNA: TGTGCCAGTAGTGGCAGGGATAACTATGGCTACACCTTC. Its translation: CASSGRDNYGYTF. V and J are TRBV19 and TRBJ1-2, with D perhaps matching TRBD1 (5 bases). With 5 bases removed from V and 1 base from J, the gap between germline ends came to 8 bases. This CDR3 is built from 13 residues. Germline V lookup: CDR1 LNHDA, CDR2 SQIVND (reference sequence). Together with reference TRBV19 and TRBJ1-2, the CDR3 gives the full variable domain: DGGITQSPKYLFRKEGQNVTLSCEQNLNHDAMYWYRQDPGQGLRLIYYSQIVNDFQKGDIAEGYSVSREKKESFPLTVTSAQKNPTAFYLCASSGRDNYGYTFGSGTRLTVV.

This clonotype was seen a few times. This chain links TRBV2 with TRBJ1-2; TRBD1 aligns across 9 bases. Germline loops: CDR1 SNHLY, CDR2 FYNNEI. This CDR3 comprises 13 residues. V shed 6 bases, J shed 3 bases, and the junction held 2 bases outside the gene matches. In DNA form, the CDR3 reads TGTGCCAGCAGACGGGACAGGGACTATGGCTACACCTTC. This translates into CASRRDRDYGYTF.

In this sample, this clonotype turned up a few times. The chain employs TRBV6-1 and TRBJ1-4, with no clear D. Trimming left V 6 bases short and J 12 bases short, with 11 bases between. CDR3 length: 11 residues. From germline, CDR1 is MNHNS and CDR2 SASEGT. This chain's CDR3 is CASRETLELFF. The DNA of the CDR3 is TGTGCCAGCAGGGAGACTCTAGAACTGTTTTTT.

J is TRBJ2-5 and V is TRBV19; TRBD1 agrees at 7 bases. From germline, CDR1 is LNHDA and CDR2 SQIVND (reference sequence). This CDR3 is built from 14 residues. The V segment lost 6 bases and the J segment 1 base; nucleotides outside the gene matches: 5. CDR3 protein: CASSIGQAQETQYF. The CDR3, as DNA: TGTGCCAGTAGCATCGGACAGGCCCAAGAGACCCAGTACTTC.